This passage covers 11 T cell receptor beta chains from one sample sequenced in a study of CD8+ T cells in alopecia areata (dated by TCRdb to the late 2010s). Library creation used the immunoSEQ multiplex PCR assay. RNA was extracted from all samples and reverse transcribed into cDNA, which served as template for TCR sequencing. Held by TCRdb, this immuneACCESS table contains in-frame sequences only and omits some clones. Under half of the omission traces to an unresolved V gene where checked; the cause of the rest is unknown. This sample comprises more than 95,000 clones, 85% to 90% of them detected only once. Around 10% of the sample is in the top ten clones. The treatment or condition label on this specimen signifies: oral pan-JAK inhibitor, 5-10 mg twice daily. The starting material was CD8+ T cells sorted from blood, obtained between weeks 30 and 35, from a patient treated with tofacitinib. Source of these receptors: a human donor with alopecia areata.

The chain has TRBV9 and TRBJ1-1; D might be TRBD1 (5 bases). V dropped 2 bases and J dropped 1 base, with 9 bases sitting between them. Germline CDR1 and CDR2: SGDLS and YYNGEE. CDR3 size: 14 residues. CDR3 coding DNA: TGTGCCAGCAGCGTCGCAACAGGGAACACTGAAGCTTTCTTT. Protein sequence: CASSVATGNTEAFF.

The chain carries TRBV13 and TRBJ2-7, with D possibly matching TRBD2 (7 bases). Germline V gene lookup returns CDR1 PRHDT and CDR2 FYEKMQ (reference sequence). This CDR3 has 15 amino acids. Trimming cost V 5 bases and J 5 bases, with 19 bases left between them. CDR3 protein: CASSPGWAGAHEQYF. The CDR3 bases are TGTGCCAGCAGCCCCGGATGGGCGGGGGCCCACGAGCAGTACTTC.

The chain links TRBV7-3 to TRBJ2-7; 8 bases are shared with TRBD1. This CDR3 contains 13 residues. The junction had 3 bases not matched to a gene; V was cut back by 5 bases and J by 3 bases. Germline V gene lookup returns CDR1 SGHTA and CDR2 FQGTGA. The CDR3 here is CASSPGQGYEQYF. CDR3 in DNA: TGTGCCAGCAGCCCCGGACAGGGCTACGAGCAGTACTTC.

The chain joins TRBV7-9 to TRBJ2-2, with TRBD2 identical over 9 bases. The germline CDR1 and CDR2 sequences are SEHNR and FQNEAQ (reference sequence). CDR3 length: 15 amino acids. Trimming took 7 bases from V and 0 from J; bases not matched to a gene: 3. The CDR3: CASMSGRTNTGELFF. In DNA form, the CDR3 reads TGTGCCAGCATGAGCGGGAGGACGAACACCGGGGAGCTGTTTTTT.

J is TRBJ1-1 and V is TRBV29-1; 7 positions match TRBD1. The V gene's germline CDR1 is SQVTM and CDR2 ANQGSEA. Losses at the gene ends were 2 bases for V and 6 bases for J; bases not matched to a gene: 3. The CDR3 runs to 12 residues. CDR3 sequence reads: CSVETGESEAFF. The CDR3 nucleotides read TGCAGCGTTGAAACAGGGGAGTCTGAAGCTTTCTTT.

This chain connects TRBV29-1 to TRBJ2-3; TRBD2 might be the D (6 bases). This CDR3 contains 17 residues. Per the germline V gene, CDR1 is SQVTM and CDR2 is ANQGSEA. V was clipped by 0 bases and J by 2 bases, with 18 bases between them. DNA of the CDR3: TGCAGCGTTGAAGATTTTACTCCGGGAGAGTTCACAGATACGCAGTATTTT. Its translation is CSVEDFTPGEFTDTQYF.

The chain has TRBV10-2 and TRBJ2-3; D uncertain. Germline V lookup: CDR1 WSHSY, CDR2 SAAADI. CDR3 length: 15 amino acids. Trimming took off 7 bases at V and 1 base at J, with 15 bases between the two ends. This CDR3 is CASMGILSGTDTQYF. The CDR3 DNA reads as TGCGCCAGCATGGGTATCCTAAGCGGCACAGATACGCAGTATTTT.

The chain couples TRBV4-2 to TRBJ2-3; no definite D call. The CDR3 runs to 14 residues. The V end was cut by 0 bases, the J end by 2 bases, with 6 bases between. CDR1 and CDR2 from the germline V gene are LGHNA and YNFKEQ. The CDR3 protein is CASSQEANTDTQYF. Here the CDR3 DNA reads TGTGCCAGCAGCCAAGAGGCCAACACAGATACGCAGTATTTT.

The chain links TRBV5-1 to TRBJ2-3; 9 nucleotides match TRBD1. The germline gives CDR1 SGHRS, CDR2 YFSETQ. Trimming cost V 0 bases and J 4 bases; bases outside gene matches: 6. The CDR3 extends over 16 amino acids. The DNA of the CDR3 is TGCGCCAGCAGCTTGGACCCTACAGGGGGCGCAGATACGCAGTATTTT. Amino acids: CASSLDPTGGADTQYF.

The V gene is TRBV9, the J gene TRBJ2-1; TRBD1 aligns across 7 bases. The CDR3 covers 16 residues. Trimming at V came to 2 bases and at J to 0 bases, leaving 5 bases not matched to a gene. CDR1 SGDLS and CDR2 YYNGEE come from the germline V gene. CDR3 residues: CASSVGQTLSYNEQFF. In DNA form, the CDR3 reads TGTGCCAGCAGCGTGGGACAGACCCTCTCCTACAATGAGCAGTTCTTC.

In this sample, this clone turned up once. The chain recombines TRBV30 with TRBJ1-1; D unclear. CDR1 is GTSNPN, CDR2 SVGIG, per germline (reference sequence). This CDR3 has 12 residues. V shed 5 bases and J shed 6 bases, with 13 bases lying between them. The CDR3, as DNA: TGTGCCTGGTGGATAGGGAGGTCTGAAGCTTTCTTT. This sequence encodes CAWWIGRSEAFF.